This T cell receptor beta chain came from a study of T cell changes during pregnancy in multiple sclerosis. The CDR3 spans 14 residues. CDR1 and CDR2 from the germline V gene are LGHNA and YSLEER. J lost 0 bases, V lost 6 bases, and 4 bases had no gene match. TCRdb's copy holds only in-frame clones and misses some; the assay was immunoSEQ multiplex PCR. The sample carries 46,000 or so clones, 90% recorded once. This TCR derives from a female donor in good health, enrolled as a control in a pregnancy study. The chain couples TRBV4-3 to TRBJ1-2, with 7 bases aligning to TRBD1. The material sequenced was peripheral blood, taken in the second trimester of pregnancy. CDR3 region: CASSPRGANYGYTF. The CDR3 DNA reads TGCGCCAGCAGTCCCAGGGGGGCTAACTATGGCTACACCTTC.